This T cell receptor beta chain was retrieved from a study of blood T cell repertoires in COVID-19. Per the authors' pipeline: Using reference gene primer amplification, nucleated cell counts were estimated. TCRdb's copy holds only in-frame clones and misses some; the assay was immunoSEQ multiplex PCR. That table supplies the V and J calls and clone size; D and trimming were determined from the DNA. The sample includes some 45,000 clones, around 80% of them seen just once. The CDR3 runs to 14 residues. Looked up from germline, CDR1 is SGHKS and CDR2 is YYEKEE (reference sequence). The V end lost 6 bases, the J end lost 1 base, and 13 bases lay between the germline ends.

This chain links TRBV5-5 with TRBJ1-1; TRBD1 is a possible D gene (6 bases). This receptor was obtained from a man between 65 and 85 years old with acute or convalescent COVID-19. The sample taken for sequencing was peripheral blood. The CDR3 DNA reads TGTGCCAGCATTCTATCGACAGGGAACACTGAAGCTTTCTTT. Translated: CASILSTGNTEAFF.